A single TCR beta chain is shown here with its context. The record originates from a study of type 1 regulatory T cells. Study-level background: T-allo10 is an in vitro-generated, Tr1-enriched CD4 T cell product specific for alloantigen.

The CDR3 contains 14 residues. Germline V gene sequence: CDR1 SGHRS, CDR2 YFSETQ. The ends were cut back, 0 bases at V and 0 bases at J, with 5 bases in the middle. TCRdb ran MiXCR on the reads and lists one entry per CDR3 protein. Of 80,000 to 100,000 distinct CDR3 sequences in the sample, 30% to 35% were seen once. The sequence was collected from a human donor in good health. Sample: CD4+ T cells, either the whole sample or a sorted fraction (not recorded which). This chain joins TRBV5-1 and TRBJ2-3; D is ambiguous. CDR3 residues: CASSLDSSTDTQYF. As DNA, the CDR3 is TGCGCCAGCAGCTTGGACTCTAGCACAGATACGCAGTATTTT.